The 5 T cell receptor beta chains below were found in one sample sequenced in a study of OX40 agonist ivuxolimab in advanced cancers. TCRdb's table, derived via immunoSEQ multiplex PCR, lists solely in-frame clones and lacks some. This sample has 60,000 to 65,000 clones, with more than 80% found just once. The sequences come from CD4+ or CD8+ T cells sorted from blood, collected in a trial of the OX40 agonist ivuxolimab. All receptors come from an adult with an advanced solid tumor such as melanoma, head and neck, liver or kidney cancer.

This chain links TRBV28 with TRBJ2-1, with 7 positions matching TRBD2. Germline V gene lookup returns CDR1 MDHEN and CDR2 SYDVKM. This CDR3 comprises 15 residues. With 8 bases clipped from V and 5 bases from J, the junction kept 12 bases outside the gene matches. The DNA for the CDR3 is TGTGCCAGCCACGCTGTCCAGCGGGGTCACAATGAGCAGTTCTTC. Its translation is CASHAVQRGHNEQFF.

V is TRBV5-1 and J is TRBJ2-3; TRBD1 agrees at 8 bases. Per the germline V gene, CDR1 is SGHRS and CDR2 is YFSETQ. V shed 4 bases and J 6 bases; nucleotides not matched to a gene: 7. The CDR3 sequence is 14 residues long. CDR3 DNA: TGCGCCAGCAGCCGTAGACAGGGGACGGATACGCAGTATTTT. This gives the protein CASSRRQGTDTQYF.

This clone has more than one count but fewer than ten. The chain joins TRBV19 to TRBJ1-1; 8 nucleotides match TRBD1. Germline V gene lookup returns CDR1 LNHDA and CDR2 SQIVND (reference sequence). The CDR3 is 12 amino acids. This chain's CDR3 is CASGQGGTEAFF. The CDR3 bases are TGTGCAAGTGGACAGGGAGGGACTGAAGCTTTCTTT.

This clone was recorded only once. An end of the junction does not agree with germline; a read error may underlie this. The V and J genes are TRBV20-1 and TRBJ1-1, with D unclear. Germline CDR1 reads DFQATT; CDR2 reads SNEGSKA (reference sequence). The length of the CDR3 is 11 residues. In DNA, the CDR3 is TGTAGGACGGAGTGGGGAACTGAAGCTTTCTTT. Its translation is CRTEWGTEAFF.

The gene calls are TRBV13 and TRBJ2-3, with a possible D match to TRBD2 (5 bases). The germline gives CDR1 PRHDT, CDR2 FYEKMQ (reference sequence). CDR3 length: 15 amino acids. The V gene lost 3 bases and the J gene lost 5 bases, with 15 bases spanning the gap. In nucleotides, the CDR3 is TGTGCCAGCAGCTTCGGGTTACCCCGGGAAGATACGCAGTATTTT. This encodes CASSFGLPREDTQYF.